These T cell receptor beta chains were read from a single sample in a study of blood T cell repertoires in COVID-19. The protocol was immunoSEQ multiplex PCR, while the TCRdb copy is restricted to in-frame clones and leaves out a portion. Among approximately 240,000 clones listed, around 90% were seen once. Sequencing was performed on peripheral blood. These TCRs come from a man aged 25-40 years with COVID-19, enrolled during active disease. Each CDR3 is given with its conserved first and last residue. Fields, in order: J gene, V gene, clone size, D gene, CDR3 DNA, CDR3 protein. A D gene is named only where the DNA matches it firmly. Clone size appears in some rows only: once, few, many, or a class for an expanded clone.

J: TRBJ1-1
V: TRBV6-5
size: -
D: -
DNA: TGTGCCAGCAAAAACGGACCCCAGGGTGAAGCTTTCTTT
CDR3: CASKNGPQGEAFF

J: TRBJ2-1
V: TRBV19
size: -
D: TRBD1
DNA: TGTGCCAGTAGCCGGACAGGTGACAATGAGCAGTTCTTC
CDR3: CASSRTGDNEQFF

J: TRBJ2-3
V: TRBV9
size: -
D: TRBD2
DNA: TGTGCCAGCAACGGGGGACTAGCGGGCGGAGATACGCAGTATTTT
CDR3: CASNGGLAGGDTQYF

J: TRBJ1-4
V: TRBV21-1
size: -
D: -
DNA: TGTGCCAGCAGCAAAGTGTCCGACAGGGTACCGGCAACTAATGAAAAACTGTTTTTT
CDR3: CASSKVSDRVPATNEKLFF

J: TRBJ1-1
V: TRBV9
size: -
D: TRBD1
DNA: TGTGCCAGCAGCGTAGGGACAGGGGGCCCCAACACTGAAGCTTTCTTT
CDR3: CASSVGTGGPNTEAFF

J: TRBJ1-6
V: TRBV6-1
size: -
D: TRBD1
DNA: TGTGCCAGCAGTGACCGTGGGACAGGGGGTAGGTCACCCCTCCACTTT
CDR3: CASSDRGTGGRSPLHF

J: TRBJ1-2
V: TRBV6-2/TRBV6-3
size: once
D: TRBD1
DNA: TGTGCCAGCAGTCCCTGGGACAGTGGTAGCGGCTACACCTTC
CDR3: CASSPWDSGSGYTF

J: TRBJ1-4
V: TRBV5-1
size: -
D: -
DNA: TGCGCCAGCTCGAGCCGGGGGGAAGGTGAAAAACTGTTTTTT
CDR3: CASSSRGEGEKLFF

J: TRBJ2-1
V: TRBV2
size: -
D: -
DNA: TGTGCCAGCAGTGAAAGACAGAATGAGCAGTTCTTC
CDR3: CASSERQNEQFF

J: TRBJ2-3
V: TRBV10-1
size: -
D: -
DNA: TGCGCCAGCAGTGATGGGAGAAGGGATACGCAGTATTTT
CDR3: CASSDGRRDTQYF

J: TRBJ1-2
V: TRBV6-5
size: -
D: TRBD1
DNA: TGTGCCAGCAGTTTCGCGACAGGGTCGGGGTATGGCTACACCTTC
CDR3: CASSFATGSGYGYTF

J: TRBJ1-2
V: TRBV4-1
size: -
D: -
DNA: TGCGCCAGCAGCCAAGGAGGAGGTAACTATGGCTACACCTTC
CDR3: CASSQGGGNYGYTF

J: TRBJ1-1
V: TRBV9
size: -
D: TRBD1
DNA: TGTGCCAGCAGCGGAGGACAGGGAGGGGGGGGACCTGAAGCTTTCTTT
CDR3: CASSGGQGGGGPEAFF

J: TRBJ1-5
V: TRBV28
size: -
D: TRBD1
DNA: TGTGCCAGCAGTTTCTACAGGGGTCGCAATCAGCCCCAGCATTTT
CDR3: CASSFYRGRNQPQHF

J: TRBJ2-3
V: TRBV10-3
size: -
D: TRBD2
DNA: TGTGCCATCACTAGCGGGGCTAGCACAGATACGCAGTATTTT
CDR3: CAITSGASTDTQYF

J: TRBJ2-7
V: TRBV4-1
size: -
D: TRBD2
DNA: TGCGCCAGCAGCCAGGATAGCGGGGGGGCCTACGAGCAGTACTTC
CDR3: CASSQDSGGAYEQYF

J: TRBJ2-1
V: TRBV6-6
size: -
D: TRBD2
DNA: TGTGCCAGCAGTTGGGGCTTGGGACTAGCGTTCGATGAGCAGTTCTTC
CDR3: CASSWGLGLAFDEQFF

J: TRBJ1-5
V: TRBV6-5
size: -
D: TRBD1
DNA: TGTGCCAGCAGTTACCCCGGGACAGGGAAGGTTCAGCCCCAGCATTTT
CDR3: CASSYPGTGKVQPQHF

J: TRBJ2-7
V: TRBV13
size: -
D: TRBD2
DNA: TGTGCCAGCAGCCCCCGGGGGGGCCCCTACGAGCAGTACTTC
CDR3: CASSPRGGPYEQYF

J: TRBJ1-4
V: TRBV29-1
size: -
D: -
DNA: TGCAGCGGCAGACTCGGTGAAAAACTGTTTTTT
CDR3: CSGRLGEKLFF

J: TRBJ2-3
V: TRBV11-3
size: -
D: TRBD2
DNA: TGTGCCAGCAGCTTAGGACTCCCGGGACTAGCGGGCCCTAGCACAGATACGCAGTATTTT
CDR3: CASSLGLPGLAGPSTDTQYF

J: TRBJ2-3
V: TRBV11-2
size: once
D: TRBD2
DNA: TGTGCCAGCAGCTTCTTAGCGGGGGGCTCGCCGGGCACAGATACGCAGTATTTT
CDR3: CASSFLAGGSPGTDTQYF

J: TRBJ1-5
V: TRBV6-5
size: -
D: TRBD1
DNA: TGTGCCAGCAGTTACGGGACAGGGGGCAATCAGCCCCAGCATTTT
CDR3: CASSYGTGGNQPQHF

J: TRBJ1-1
V: TRBV12-3/TRBV12-4
size: -
D: TRBD1
DNA: TGTGCCAGCAGTTTACCCCAACAGGGGGGAGCTTTCTTT
CDR3: CASSLPQQGGAFF

J: TRBJ1-1
V: TRBV5-4
size: -
D: -
DNA: TGTGCCAGCAGCCTACAGCACAGCACTGAAGCTTTCTTT
CDR3: CASSLQHSTEAFF

J: TRBJ2-2
V: TRBV6-5
size: -
D: TRBD1
DNA: TGTGCCAGCAGGGGACAGGTTAACACCGGGGAGCTGTTTTTT
CDR3: CASRGQVNTGELFF

J: TRBJ1-2
V: TRBV4-2
size: -
D: -
DNA: TGTGCCAGCAGCCAAGATCGGGGGAACTATGGCTACACCTTC
CDR3: CASSQDRGNYGYTF

J: TRBJ2-5
V: TRBV2
size: -
D: TRBD2
DNA: TGTGCCAGCAGTACGGCGGGGGGGCAAGAGACCCAGTACTTC
CDR3: CASSTAGGQETQYF

J: TRBJ1-6
V: TRBV4-1
size: -
D: TRBD1
DNA: TGCGCCAGCAGCCCTCCTGGGACAGGACCTTCGGCCCTCCACTTT
CDR3: CASSPPGTGPSALHF

J: TRBJ1-2
V: TRBV3-1/TRBV3-2
size: -
D: -
DNA: TGTGCCAGCAGCCAAGGCGGAGATGGCTACACCTTC
CDR3: CASSQGGDGYTF

J: TRBJ1-1
V: TRBV5-1
size: -
D: -
DNA: TGCGCCAGCAGCCCGGGGGGGGCTGTGGACACTGAAGCTTTCTTT
CDR3: CASSPGGAVDTEAFF

J: TRBJ1-2
V: TRBV2
size: -
D: -
DNA: TGTGCCAGCAGTGAAGGTTGGGGGGAGGGAAACTATGGCTACACCTTC
CDR3: CASSEGWGEGNYGYTF

J: TRBJ1-6
V: TRBV5-1
size: -
D: -
DNA: TGCGCCAGCAGCAGCGGGCAGGGATGGAATTCACCCCTCCACTTT
CDR3: CASSSGQGWNSPLHF

J: TRBJ1-2
V: TRBV19
size: once
D: TRBD1
DNA: TGTGCCAGTACCCGGGACAGGGTAGGCTATGGCTACACCTTC
CDR3: CASTRDRVGYGYTF

J: TRBJ2-4
V: TRBV3-1/TRBV3-2
size: -
D: -
DNA: TGTGCCAGCAGCCTTAGGGGCAGTCGAGAAAACATTCAGTACTTC
CDR3: CASSLRGSRENIQYF

J: TRBJ2-6
V: TRBV19
size: -
D: TRBD1
DNA: TGTGCCAGTAGTGTTCAGGGGGCTGGGGCCAACGTCCTGACTTTC
CDR3: CASSVQGAGANVLTF

J: TRBJ1-2
V: TRBV30
size: -
D: TRBD1
DNA: TGTGCCTGGAGTGTTATAGGACAGGCGAAATATGGCTACACCTTC
CDR3: CAWSVIGQAKYGYTF

J: TRBJ2-7
V: TRBV29-1
size: -
D: -
DNA: TGCAGCGTTGCCAGGGACTACGAGCAGTACTTC
CDR3: CSVARDYEQYF

J: TRBJ2-7
V: TRBV3-1/TRBV3-2
size: -
D: TRBD1
DNA: TGTGCCAGCAGCCAAGGAGGGGGCGGCTACGAGCAGTACTTC
CDR3: CASSQGGGGYEQYF

J: TRBJ1-2
V: TRBV6-1
size: -
D: TRBD1
DNA: TGTGCCAGCAGTGAAGCGGCAGGGGGGATCTATGGCTACACCTTC
CDR3: CASSEAAGGIYGYTF

J: TRBJ2-5
V: TRBV19
size: -
D: -
DNA: TGTGCCAGTACGAGCGGGCTGGGAGAGACCCAGTACTTC
CDR3: CASTSGLGETQYF

J: TRBJ1-2
V: TRBV5-4
size: -
D: TRBD1
DNA: TGTGCCAGCAGCCCGGCCGGACAGGTCTATGTGGGCTACACCTTC
CDR3: CASSPAGQVYVGYTF

J: TRBJ2-3
V: TRBV6-5
size: -
D: TRBD2
DNA: TGTGCCAGCAGGTCGGGACTAGTCAGTTCAGATACGCAGTATTTT
CDR3: CASRSGLVSSDTQYF

J: TRBJ1-2
V: TRBV27
size: -
D: -
DNA: TGTGCCAGCAGCACAGGGCCAATCGGCTATGGCTACACCTTC
CDR3: CASSTGPIGYGYTF

J: TRBJ1-1
V: TRBV13
size: -
D: -
DNA: TGTGCCAGCAGCTTAGAACCAACTACTGAAGCTTTCTTT
CDR3: CASSLEPTTEAFF

J: TRBJ1-4
V: TRBV10-3
size: -
D: -
DNA: TGTGCCAGCCGAGGGTTATCTAATGAAAAACTGTTTTTT
CDR3: CASRGLSNEKLFF

J: TRBJ2-6
V: TRBV14
size: -
D: -
DNA: TGTGCCAGCAGCCAACAGGGTTCTGGGGCCAACGTCCTGACTTTC
CDR3: CASSQQGSGANVLTF